The sequence of this TCR beta chain was determined in a study of T-cell memory formation after mild COVID-19. Across the whole study: The two donors had largely donor-specific TCR clusters.

Using its own MiXCR run on the 5' RACE reads, TCRdb lists one record per CDR3 protein. The sample consists of roughly 400,000 distinct CDR3 sequences, about a sixth of them appearing once. In regard to this clonotype: Antigen: not known.

The study's findings and limits: The study found contracting CD4+ clones mainly in CM and EM and contracting CD8+ clones in EMRA.

The germline gives CDR1 SNHLY, CDR2 FYNNEI. Trimming cost V 11 bases and J 1 base, with 12 bases left between them. The CDR3 has 13 residues. Material: PBMCs or a T cell subset sorted from them (not recorded which). The TCR comes from a man aged 18-30 years who had mild COVID-19 (a few samples of this study predate the infection). Cell type and time point are not known. The chain has TRBV2 and TRBJ2-1; D is uncertain. The CDR3 protein is CALRKGSYNEQFF. CDR3 bases: TGTGCCCTTAGAAAGGGATCCTACAATGAGCAGTTCTTC.